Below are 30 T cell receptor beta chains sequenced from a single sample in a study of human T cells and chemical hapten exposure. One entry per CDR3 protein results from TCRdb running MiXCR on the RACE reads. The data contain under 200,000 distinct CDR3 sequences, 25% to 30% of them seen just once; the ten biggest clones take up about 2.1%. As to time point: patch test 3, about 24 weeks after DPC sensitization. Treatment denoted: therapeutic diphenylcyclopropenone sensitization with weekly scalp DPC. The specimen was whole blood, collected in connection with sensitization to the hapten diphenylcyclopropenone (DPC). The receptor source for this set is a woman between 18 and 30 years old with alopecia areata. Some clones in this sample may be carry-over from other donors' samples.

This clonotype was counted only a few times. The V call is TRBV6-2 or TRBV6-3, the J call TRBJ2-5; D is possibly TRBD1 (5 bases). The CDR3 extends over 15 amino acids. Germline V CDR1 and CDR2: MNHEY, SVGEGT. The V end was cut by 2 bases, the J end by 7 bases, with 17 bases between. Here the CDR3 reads CASSYDDRSSRTQYF. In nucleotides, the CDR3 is TGTGCCAGCAGTTACGACGACAGATCCTCGAGGACCCAGTACTTC.

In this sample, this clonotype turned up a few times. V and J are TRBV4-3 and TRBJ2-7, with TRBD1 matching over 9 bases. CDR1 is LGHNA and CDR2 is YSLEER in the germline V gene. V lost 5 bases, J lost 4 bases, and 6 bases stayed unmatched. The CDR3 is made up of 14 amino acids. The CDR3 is CASSSRDREYEQYF. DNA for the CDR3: TGCGCCAGCAGCTCCCGGGACAGGGAATACGAGCAGTACTTC.

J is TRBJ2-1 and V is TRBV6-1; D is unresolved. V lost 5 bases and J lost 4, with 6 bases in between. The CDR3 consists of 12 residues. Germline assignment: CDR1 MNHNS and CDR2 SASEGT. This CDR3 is CASSPFYNEQFF. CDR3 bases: TGTGCCAGCAGTCCTTTTTACAATGAGCAGTTCTTC.

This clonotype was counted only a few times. The DNA for the CDR3 is TGTGCCAGCAGCAAGAGAGCGGGAGTTCGCGGCACAGATACGCAGTATTTT. Protein sequence: CASSKRAGVRGTDTQYF. The genes are TRBV21-1 and TRBJ2-3; no DNA check was done on the table's D call, TRBD2. TRBV21-1 represents a pseudogene. This CDR3 is built from 17 residues.

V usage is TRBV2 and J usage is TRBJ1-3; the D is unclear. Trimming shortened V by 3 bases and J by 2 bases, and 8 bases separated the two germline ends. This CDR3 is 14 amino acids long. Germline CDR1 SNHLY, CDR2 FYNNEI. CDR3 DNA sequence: TGTGCCAGCAGTGATCTGGGGACTGGAAACACCATATATTTT. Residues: CASSDLGTGNTIYF.

The CDR3 DNA sequence: TGTGCCAGCAGAATAGGAGTGGTGAGCAATCAGCCCCAGCATTTT. Encoded protein: CASRIGVVSNQPQHF. The chain links TRBV6-2 or TRBV6-3 to TRBJ1-5; D remains ambiguous. Looked up from germline, CDR1 is MNHEY and CDR2 is SVGEGT. The CDR3 has 15 amino acids. V lost 6 bases, J lost 1 base, and 13 bases lay in between.

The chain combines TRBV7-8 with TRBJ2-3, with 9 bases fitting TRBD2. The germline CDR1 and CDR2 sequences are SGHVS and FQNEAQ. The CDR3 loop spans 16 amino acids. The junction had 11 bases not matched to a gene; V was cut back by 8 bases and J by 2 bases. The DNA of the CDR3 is TGTGCCAGCTCCTACTATCTAGCGGGAATCACAGATACGCAGTATTTT. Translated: CASSYYLAGITDTQYF.

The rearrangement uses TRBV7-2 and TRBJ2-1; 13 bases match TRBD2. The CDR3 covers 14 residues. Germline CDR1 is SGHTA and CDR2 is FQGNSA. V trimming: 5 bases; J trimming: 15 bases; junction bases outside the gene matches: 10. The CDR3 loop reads CASSPRTSGGPGFF. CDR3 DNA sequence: TGTGCCAGCAGCCCCCGGACTAGCGGGGGCCCGGGGTTCTTC.

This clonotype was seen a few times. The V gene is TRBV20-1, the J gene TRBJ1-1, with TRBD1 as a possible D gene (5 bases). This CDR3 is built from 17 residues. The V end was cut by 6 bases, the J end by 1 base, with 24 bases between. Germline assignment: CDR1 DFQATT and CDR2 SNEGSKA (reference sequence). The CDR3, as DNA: TGCAGTGCCCGGAGGCCGGTTTGGAGGGGTCAGAACACTGAAGCTTTCTTT. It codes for CSARRPVWRGQNTEAFF.

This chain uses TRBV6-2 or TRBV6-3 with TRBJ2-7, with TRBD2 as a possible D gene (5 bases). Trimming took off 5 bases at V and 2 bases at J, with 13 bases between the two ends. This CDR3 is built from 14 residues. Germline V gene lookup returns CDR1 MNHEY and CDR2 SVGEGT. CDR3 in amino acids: CASSADYLPYEQYF. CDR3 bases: TGTGCCAGCAGTGCTGACTATCTCCCCTACGAGCAGTACTTC.

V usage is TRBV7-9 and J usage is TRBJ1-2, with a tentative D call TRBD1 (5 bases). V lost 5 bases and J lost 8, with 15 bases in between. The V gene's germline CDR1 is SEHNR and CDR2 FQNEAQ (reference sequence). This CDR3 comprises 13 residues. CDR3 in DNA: TGTGCCAGCAGCCGTGGGACCCTAGGAGGCTACACCTTC. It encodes CASSRGTLGGYTF. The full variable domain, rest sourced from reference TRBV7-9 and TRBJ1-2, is DTGVSQNPRHKITKRGQNVTFRCDPISEHNRLYWYRQTLGQGPEFLTYFQNEAQLEKSRLLSDRFSAERPKGSFSTLEIQRTEQGDSAMYLCASSRGTLGGYTFGSGTRLTVV.

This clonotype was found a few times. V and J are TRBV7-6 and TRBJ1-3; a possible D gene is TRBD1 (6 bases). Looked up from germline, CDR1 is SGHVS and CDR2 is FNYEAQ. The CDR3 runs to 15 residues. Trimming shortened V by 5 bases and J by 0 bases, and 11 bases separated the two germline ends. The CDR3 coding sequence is TGTGCCAGCAGCATATCAGGGGCCTCTGGAAACACCATATATTTT. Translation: CASSISGASGNTIYF.

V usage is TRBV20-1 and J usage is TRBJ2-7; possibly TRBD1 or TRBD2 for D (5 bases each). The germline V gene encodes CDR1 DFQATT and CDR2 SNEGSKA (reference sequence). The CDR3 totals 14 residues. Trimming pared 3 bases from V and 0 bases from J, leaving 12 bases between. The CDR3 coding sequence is TGCAGTGCTAGTGGGACGGTGAGCTCCTACGAGCAGTACTTC. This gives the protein CSASGTVSSYEQYF.

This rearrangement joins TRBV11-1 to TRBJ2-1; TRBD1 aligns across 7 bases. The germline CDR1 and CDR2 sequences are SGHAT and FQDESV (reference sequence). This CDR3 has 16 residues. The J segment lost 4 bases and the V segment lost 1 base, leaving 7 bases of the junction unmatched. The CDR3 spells CASSLVPGQIYNEQFF. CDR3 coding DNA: TGTGCCAGCAGCTTAGTGCCGGGACAGATATACAATGAGCAGTTCTTC.

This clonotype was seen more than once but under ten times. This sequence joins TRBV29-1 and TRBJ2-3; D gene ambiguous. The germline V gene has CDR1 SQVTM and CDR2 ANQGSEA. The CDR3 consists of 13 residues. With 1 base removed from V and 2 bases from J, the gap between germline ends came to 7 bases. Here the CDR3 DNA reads TGCAGCGTTGAAGGAGATCCCACAGATACGCAGTATTTT. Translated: CSVEGDPTDTQYF.

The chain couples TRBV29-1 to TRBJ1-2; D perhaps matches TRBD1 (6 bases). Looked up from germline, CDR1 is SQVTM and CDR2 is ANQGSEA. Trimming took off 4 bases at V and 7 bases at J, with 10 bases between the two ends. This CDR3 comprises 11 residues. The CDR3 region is CSVVTGTGYTF. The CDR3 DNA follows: TGCAGCGTTGTAACAGGGACTGGCTACACCTTC.

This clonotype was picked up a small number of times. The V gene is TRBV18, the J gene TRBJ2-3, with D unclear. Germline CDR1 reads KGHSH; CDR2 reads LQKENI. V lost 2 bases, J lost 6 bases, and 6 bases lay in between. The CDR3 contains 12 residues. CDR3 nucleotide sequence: TGTGCCAGCTCACCAGGGTACGATACGCAGTATTTT. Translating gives CASSPGYDTQYF.

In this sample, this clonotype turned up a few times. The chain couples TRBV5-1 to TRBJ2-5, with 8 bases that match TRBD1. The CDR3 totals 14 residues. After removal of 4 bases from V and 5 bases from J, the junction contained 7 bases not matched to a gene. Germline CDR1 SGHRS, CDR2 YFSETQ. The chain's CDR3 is CASSPPTGVETQYF. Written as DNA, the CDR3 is TGCGCCAGCAGCCCCCCGACAGGGGTGGAGACCCAGTACTTC. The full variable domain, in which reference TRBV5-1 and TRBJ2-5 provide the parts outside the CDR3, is KAGVTQTPRYLIKTRGQQVTLSCSPISGHRSVSWYQQTPGQGLQFLFEYFSETQRNKGNFPGRFSGRQFSNSRSEMNVSTLELGDSALYLCASSPPTGVETQYFGPGTRLLVL.

CDR3 DNA sequence: TGTGCCAGCAGCTCCATTCAGGGGGACTACACCTTC. This codes for CASSSIQGDYTF. This chain joins TRBV7-2 and TRBJ1-2; 7 positions agree with TRBD1. Per germline, CDR1 SGHTA and CDR2 FQGNSA. The CDR3 has 12 amino acids. V lost 4 bases and J lost 10; bases outside the gene matches: 6.

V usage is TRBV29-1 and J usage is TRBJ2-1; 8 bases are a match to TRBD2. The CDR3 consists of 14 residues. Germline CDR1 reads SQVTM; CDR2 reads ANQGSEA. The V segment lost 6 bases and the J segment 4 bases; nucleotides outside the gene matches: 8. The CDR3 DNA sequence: TGCAGCGTGGGAGCGGGAGCTCGTTACAATGAGCAGTTCTTC. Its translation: CSVGAGARYNEQFF.

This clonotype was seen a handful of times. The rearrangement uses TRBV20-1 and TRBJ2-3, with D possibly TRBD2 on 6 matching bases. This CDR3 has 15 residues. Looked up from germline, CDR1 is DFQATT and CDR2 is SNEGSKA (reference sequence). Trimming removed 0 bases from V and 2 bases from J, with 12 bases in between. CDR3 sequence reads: CSARDHRGNTDTQYF. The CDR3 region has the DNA TGCAGTGCTAGAGATCACCGGGGGAACACAGATACGCAGTATTTT.

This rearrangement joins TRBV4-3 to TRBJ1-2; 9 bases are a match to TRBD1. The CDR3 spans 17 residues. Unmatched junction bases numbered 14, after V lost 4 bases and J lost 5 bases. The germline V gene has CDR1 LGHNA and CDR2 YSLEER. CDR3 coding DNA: TGCGCCAGCAGCCCGGACCATTTACAGGGGGCTGGTTATGGCTACACCTTC. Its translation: CASSPDHLQGAGYGYTF.

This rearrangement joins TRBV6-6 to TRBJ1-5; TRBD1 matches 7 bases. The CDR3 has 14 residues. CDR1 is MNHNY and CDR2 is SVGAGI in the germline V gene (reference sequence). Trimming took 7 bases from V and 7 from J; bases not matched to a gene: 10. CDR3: CASTLGGGGQPQHF. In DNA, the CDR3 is TGTGCCAGCACCCTGGGAGGGGGCGGACAGCCCCAGCATTTT.

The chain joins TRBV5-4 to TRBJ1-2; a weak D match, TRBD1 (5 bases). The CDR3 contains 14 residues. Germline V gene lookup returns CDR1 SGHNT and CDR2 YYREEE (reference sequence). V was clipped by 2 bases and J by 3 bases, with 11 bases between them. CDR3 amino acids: CASSFGGKDYGYTF. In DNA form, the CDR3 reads TGTGCCAGCAGCTTCGGGGGTAAGGACTATGGCTACACCTTC.

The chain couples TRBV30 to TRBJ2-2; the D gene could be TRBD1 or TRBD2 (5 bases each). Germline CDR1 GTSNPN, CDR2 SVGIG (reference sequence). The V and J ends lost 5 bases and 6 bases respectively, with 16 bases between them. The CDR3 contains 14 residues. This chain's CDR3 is CAWLRGRRAGELFF. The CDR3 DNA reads TGTGCCTGGTTAAGGGGCAGGCGGGCCGGGGAGCTGTTTTTT.

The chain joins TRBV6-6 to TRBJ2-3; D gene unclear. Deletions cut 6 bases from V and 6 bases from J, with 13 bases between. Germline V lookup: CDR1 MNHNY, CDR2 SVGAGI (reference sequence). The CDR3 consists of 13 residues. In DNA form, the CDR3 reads TGTGCCAGCAGCCAAGACGGAAAGGATACGCAGTATTTT. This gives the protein CASSQDGKDTQYF.

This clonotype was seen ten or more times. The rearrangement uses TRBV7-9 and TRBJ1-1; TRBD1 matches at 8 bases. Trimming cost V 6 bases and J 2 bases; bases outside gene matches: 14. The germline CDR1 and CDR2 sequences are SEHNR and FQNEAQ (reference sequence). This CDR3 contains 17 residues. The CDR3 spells CASRLTGGVYPNTEAFF. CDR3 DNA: TGTGCCAGCAGATTAACAGGGGGTGTTTATCCTAACACTGAAGCTTTCTTT.

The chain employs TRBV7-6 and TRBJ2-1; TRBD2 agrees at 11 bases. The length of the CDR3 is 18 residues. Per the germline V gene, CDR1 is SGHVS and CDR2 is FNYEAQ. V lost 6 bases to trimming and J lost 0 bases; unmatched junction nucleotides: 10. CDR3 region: CASSPSPLAGGSYNEQFF. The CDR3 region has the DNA TGTGCCAGCAGTCCTAGCCCGCTAGCGGGGGGCTCCTACAATGAGCAGTTCTTC.

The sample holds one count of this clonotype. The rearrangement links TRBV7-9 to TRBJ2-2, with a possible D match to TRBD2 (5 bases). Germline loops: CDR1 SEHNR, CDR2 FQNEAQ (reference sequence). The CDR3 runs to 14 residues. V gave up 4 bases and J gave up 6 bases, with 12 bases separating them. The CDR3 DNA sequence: TGTGCCAGCAGCTCGTCCGGGAAGGCCGGGGAGCTGTTTTTT. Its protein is CASSSSGKAGELFF.

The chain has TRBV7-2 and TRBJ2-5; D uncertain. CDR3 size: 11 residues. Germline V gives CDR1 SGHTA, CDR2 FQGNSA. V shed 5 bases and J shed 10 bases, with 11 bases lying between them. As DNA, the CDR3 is TGTGCCAGCAGCACCCGTGGTAGCCAGTACTTC. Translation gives CASSTRGSQYF. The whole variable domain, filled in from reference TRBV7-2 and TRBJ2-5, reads GAGVSQSPSNKVTEKGKDVELRCDPISGHTALYWYRQSLGQGLEFLIYFQGNSAPDKSGLPSDRFSAERTGGSVSTLTIQRTQQEDSAVYLCASSTRGSQYFGPGTRLLVL.